This entry describes one T cell receptor beta chain. Original analysis: Reference gene primer amplification yielded estimated nucleated cell counts. Libraries were prepared by immunoSEQ multiplex PCR; TCRdb keeps only in-frame clonotypes and omits some of them. That table supplies the V and J calls and clone size; D and trimming were determined from the DNA. The sample yields some 100,000 clones, about 90% seen once. This record comes from a study of blood T cell repertoires in COVID-19. Study background: From the United States, Italy and Spain came samples of acute and convalescent COVID-19. T cells, B-cell-depleted T cells, or PBMCs supplied cDNA or gDNA.

Germline CDR1 SGHVS, CDR2 FNYEAQ. Trimming at V came to 0 bases and at J to 0 bases, leaving 1 base not matched to a gene. The CDR3 is made up of 18 amino acids. The sample consisted of peripheral blood. The receptor comes from a man aged 25-40 years in a cohort sampled during active COVID-19. This chain links TRBV7-6 with TRBJ2-3; 15 nucleotides line up with TRBD2. As DNA, the CDR3 is TGTGCCAGCAGCTTAGCCGGGACTAGCGGGGGGAGCACAGATACGCAGTATTTT. Its translation: CASSLAGTSGGSTDTQYF.